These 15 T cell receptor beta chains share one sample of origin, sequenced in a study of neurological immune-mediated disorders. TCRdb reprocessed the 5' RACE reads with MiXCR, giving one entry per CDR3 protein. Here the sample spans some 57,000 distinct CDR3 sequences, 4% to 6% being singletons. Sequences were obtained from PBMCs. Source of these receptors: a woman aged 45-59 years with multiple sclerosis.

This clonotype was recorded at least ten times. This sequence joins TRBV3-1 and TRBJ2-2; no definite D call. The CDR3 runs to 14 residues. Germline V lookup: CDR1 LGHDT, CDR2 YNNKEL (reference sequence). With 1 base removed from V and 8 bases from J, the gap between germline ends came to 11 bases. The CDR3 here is CASSQGGITGELFF. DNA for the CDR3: TGTGCCAGCAGCCAAGGCGGAATTACGGGGGAGCTGTTTTTT.

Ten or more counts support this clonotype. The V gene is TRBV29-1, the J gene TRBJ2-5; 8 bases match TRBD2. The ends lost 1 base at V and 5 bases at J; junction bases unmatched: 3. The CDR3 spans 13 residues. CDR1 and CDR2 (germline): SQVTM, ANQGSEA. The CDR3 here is CSVEGRLAETQYF. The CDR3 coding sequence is TGCAGCGTTGAAGGACGACTAGCGGAGACCCAGTACTTC.

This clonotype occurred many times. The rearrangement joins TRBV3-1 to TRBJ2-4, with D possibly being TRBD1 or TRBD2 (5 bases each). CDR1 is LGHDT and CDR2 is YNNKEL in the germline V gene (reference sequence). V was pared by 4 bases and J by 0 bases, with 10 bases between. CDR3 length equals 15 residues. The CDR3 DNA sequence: TGTGCCAGCAGCCCCGAGGGGACAGCCAAAAACATTCAGTACTTC. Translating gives CASSPEGTAKNIQYF.

DNA of the CDR3: TGTGCCAGCAGTCGGGGGGGGGAGACCCAGTACTTC. This encodes CASSRGGETQYF. The rearrangement links TRBV7-2 to TRBJ2-5; TRBD2 matches at 8 bases. CDR1 and CDR2 from the germline V gene are SGHTA and FQGNSA. The CDR3 loop spans 12 amino acids. The J segment lost 5 bases and the V segment lost 6 bases, leaving 2 bases of the junction unmatched.

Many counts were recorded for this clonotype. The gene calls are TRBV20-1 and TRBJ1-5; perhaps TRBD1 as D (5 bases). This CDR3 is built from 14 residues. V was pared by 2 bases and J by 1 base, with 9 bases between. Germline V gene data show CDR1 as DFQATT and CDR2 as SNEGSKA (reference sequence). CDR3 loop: CSARSSGSNQPQHF. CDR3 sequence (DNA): TGCAGTGCTAGATCCTCAGGGAGCAATCAGCCCCAGCATTTT.

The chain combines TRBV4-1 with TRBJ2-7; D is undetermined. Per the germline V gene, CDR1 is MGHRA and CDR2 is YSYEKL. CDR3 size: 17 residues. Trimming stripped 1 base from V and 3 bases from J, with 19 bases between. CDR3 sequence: CASSQGQVTGIGYEQYF. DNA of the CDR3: TGCGCCAGCAGCCAAGGGCAGGTAACTGGGATCGGCTACGAGCAGTACTTC.

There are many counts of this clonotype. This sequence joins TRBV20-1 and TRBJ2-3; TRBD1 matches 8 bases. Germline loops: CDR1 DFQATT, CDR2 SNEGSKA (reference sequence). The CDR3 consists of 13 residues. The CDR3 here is CAARTGSTDTQYF. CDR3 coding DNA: TGCGCCGCTCGGACAGGGAGCACAGATACGCAGTATTTT.

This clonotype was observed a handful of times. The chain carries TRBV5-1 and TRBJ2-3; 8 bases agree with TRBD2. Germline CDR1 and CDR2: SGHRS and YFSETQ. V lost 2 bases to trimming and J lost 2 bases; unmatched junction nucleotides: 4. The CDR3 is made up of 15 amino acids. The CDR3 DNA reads TGCGCCAGCAGCTTTTACGGGGGGGTCACAGATACGCAGTATTTT. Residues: CASSFYGGVTDTQYF.

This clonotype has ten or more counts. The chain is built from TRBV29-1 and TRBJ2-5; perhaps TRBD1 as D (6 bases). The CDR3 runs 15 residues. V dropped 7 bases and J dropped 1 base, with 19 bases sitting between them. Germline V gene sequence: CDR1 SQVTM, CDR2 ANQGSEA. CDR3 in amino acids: CSAPLGGRGQETQYF. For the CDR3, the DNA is TGCAGCGCCCCCCTTGGTGGCAGGGGCCAAGAGACCCAGTACTTC. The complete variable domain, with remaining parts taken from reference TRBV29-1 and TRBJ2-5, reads SAVISQKPSRDICQRGTSLTIQCQVDSQVTMMFWYRQQPGQSLTLIATANQGSEATYESGFVIDKFPISRPNLTFSTLTVSNMSPEDSSIYLCSAPLGGRGQETQYFGPGTRLLVL.

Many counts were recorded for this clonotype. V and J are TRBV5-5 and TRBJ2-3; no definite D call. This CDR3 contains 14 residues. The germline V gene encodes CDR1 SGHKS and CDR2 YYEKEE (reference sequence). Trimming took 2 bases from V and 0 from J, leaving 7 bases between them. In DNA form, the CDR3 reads TGTGCCAGCAGCTTTAGTTCGAGCACAGATACGCAGTATTTT. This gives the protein CASSFSSSTDTQYF.

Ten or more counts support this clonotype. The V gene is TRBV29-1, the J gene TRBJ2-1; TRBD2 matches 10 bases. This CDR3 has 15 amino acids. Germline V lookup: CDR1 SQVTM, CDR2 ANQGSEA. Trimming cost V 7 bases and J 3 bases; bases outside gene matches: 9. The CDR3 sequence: CSAGGLAGVYNEQFF. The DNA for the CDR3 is TGCAGCGCCGGAGGCCTAGCGGGGGTCTACAATGAGCAGTTCTTC.

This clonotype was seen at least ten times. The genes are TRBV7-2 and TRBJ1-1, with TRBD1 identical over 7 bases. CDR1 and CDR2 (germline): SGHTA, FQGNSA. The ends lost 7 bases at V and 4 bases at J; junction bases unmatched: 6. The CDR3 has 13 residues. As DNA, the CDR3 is TGTGCCAGCATCCCAGGGGGGCCCACTGAAGCTTTCTTT. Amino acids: CASIPGGPTEAFF.

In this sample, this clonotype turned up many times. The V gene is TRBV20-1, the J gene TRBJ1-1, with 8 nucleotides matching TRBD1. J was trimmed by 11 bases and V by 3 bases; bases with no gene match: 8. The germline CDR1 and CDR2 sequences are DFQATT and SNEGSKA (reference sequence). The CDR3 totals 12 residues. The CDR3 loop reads CSASEPGQVAFF. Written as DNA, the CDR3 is TGCAGTGCTAGTGAACCGGGACAGGTGGCTTTCTTT.

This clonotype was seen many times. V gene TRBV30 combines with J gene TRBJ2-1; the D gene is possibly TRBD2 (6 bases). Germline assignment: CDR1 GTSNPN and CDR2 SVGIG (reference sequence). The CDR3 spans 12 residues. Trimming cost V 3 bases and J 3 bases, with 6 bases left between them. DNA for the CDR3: TGTGCCTGGAGGGGGGGCTACAATGAGCAGTTCTTC. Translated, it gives CAWRGGYNEQFF.

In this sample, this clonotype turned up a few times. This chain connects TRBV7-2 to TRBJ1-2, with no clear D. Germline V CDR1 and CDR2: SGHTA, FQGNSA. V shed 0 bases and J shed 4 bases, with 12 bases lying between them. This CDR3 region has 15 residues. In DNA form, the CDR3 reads TGTGCCAGCAGCTTAGCGAGGCTTTCGAGCTATGGCTACACCTTC. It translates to CASSLARLSSYGYTF.